The 6 T cell receptor beta chains listed next were all sequenced from one sample in a study of Ad26.COV2.S vaccination and SARS-CoV-2 variants. The sample's treatment: around 19 received Ad26.COV2.S at low or high dose, single or two shots; 5 received placebo; per-sample allocation not given. Sampling took place 63 days after the first vaccine or placebo injection. Here immunoSEQ multiplex PCR was the method, and the copy in TCRdb shows in-frame clones only, minus some. The sample carries 450,000 to 550,000 clones, roughly nine tenths recorded once. The input for sequencing was peripheral blood, taken in a trial of Ad26.COV2.S vaccine versus placebo. These TCRs come from a person aged 18-60 years who received the Ad26.COV2.S COVID-19 vaccine or a placebo.

The V gene is TRBV7-9, the J gene TRBJ2-2, with TRBD2 matching 8 bases. The CDR3 runs 13 residues. CDR1 and CDR2 (germline): SEHNR, FQNEAQ (reference sequence). Trimming at V came to 3 bases and at J to 7 bases, leaving 1 base not matched to a gene. In DNA, the CDR3 is TGTGCCAGCAGCTTCCTAGCGGGCGGGGAGCTGTTTTTT. Its translation is CASSFLAGGELFF.

The chain couples TRBV5-6 to TRBJ1-3; 9 nucleotides agree with TRBD1. V shed 4 bases, J shed 0 bases, and the junction held 8 bases outside the gene matches. The CDR3 has 17 residues. Germline V gene sequence: CDR1 SGHDT, CDR2 YYEEEE. CDR3 sequence reads: CASSRRDRALSGNTIYF. The CDR3 DNA is TGTGCCAGCAGCCGACGGGACAGGGCCCTCTCTGGAAACACCATATATTTT.

The chain uses TRBV12-3 or TRBV12-4 and TRBJ2-5; D is perhaps TRBD1 (6 bases). Between the trimmed V and J ends, which lost 5 bases and 1 base, there was a span of 8 bases. The CDR3 consists of 13 residues. For the CDR3, the DNA is TGTGCCAGCAGTCGACAGGCCCAAGAGACCCAGTACTTC. As protein: CASSRQAQETQYF.

Written as DNA, the CDR3 is TGCGCCAGCAGCTCGGAGGGGGGCCAAACGAACACTGAAGCTTTCTTT. Residues: CASSSEGGQTNTEAFF. The chain is built from TRBV5-1 and TRBJ1-1, with D maybe TRBD1 (6 bases). CDR3 length equals 16 residues. Trimming shortened V by 3 bases and J by 1 base, and 16 bases separated the two germline ends. Germline CDR1 SGHRS, CDR2 YFSETQ.

The chain recombines TRBV5-1 with TRBJ2-7; D perhaps matches TRBD1 (5 bases). The germline gives CDR1 SGHRS, CDR2 YFSETQ. CDR3 length equals 14 residues. V lost 0 bases, J lost 2 bases, and 9 bases lay in between. The CDR3 DNA follows: TGCGCCAGCAGCTTGGTGGGGCCTACCTACGAGCAGTACTTC. It encodes CASSLVGPTYEQYF.

This clone has a single count. J is TRBJ2-7 and V is TRBV5-1; 7 bases line up with TRBD1. The V segment lost 0 bases and the J segment 0 bases; nucleotides outside the gene matches: 3. The germline V gene encodes CDR1 SGHRS and CDR2 YFSETQ. This CDR3 comprises 15 residues. CDR3 bases: TGCGCCAGCAGCTTGGGACAGGGAGACTCCTACGAGCAGTACTTC. This translates into CASSLGQGDSYEQYF.